The T cell receptor beta chain under discussion was sequenced for a study of radiation and T cells in renal cell carcinoma. CDR3 size: 13 residues. Trimming took 6 bases from V and 1 from J; bases not matched to a gene: 2. Germline lookup yields CDR1 SNHLY and CDR2 FYNNEI. Stated time point: blood 4 weeks post-SBRT, at nephrectomy. Regarding treatment: 15 Gy SBRT to primary tumor, nephrectomy 4 weeks later. Nephrectomy followed 15 Gy stereotactic body radiation by 4 weeks. The patient's renal cell carcinoma had clear cell pathology. Clones were read by immunoSEQ multiplex PCR, and TCRdb kept only the in-frame ones, dropping some. Of around 78,000 clones listed, nearly 90% are singletons. Comment on this clone: Its antigen is unidentified.

Findings of the study overall: From baseline, blood top tumor clonotypes peaked at 2 weeks post-radiation.

The rearrangement joins TRBV2 to TRBJ1-1, with 7 nucleotides matching TRBD1. The sequence was collected from a woman in her sixties or seventies with renal cell carcinoma. Sequencing used blood, obtained from a patient whose treatment included radiotherapy and nephrectomy. DNA for the CDR3: TGTGCCAGCAGCCGACAGGGGAACACTGAAGCTTTCTTT. Amino acid sequence: CASSRQGNTEAFF.